This passage covers 13 T cell receptor beta chains from one sample sequenced in a study of cytomegalovirus exposure and HLA in healthy donors. The PCR was carried out with 60 Vbeta primers and 13 Jbeta primers. Sequenced by immunoSEQ multiplex PCR; TCRdb stores in-frame clones only, minus some. The table lists around 190,000 clones, approximately 80% of them singletons. Sequencing used PBMCs. The receptors shown here come from a man aged 55 to 70 in good health and CMV-seronegative.

This chain uses TRBV15 with TRBJ2-1, with 9 positions matching TRBD2. With 5 bases clipped from V and 0 bases from J, the junction kept 11 bases outside the gene matches. The length of the CDR3 is 18 residues. Looked up from germline, CDR1 is LNHNV and CDR2 is YYDKDF (reference sequence). The CDR3 sequence is CATSDRTSAFVSYNEQFF. CDR3 in DNA: TGTGCCACCAGCGACCGGACTAGCGCCTTCGTCTCCTACAATGAGCAGTTCTTC. The full variable domain, in which reference TRBV15 and TRBJ2-1 provide the parts outside the CDR3, is DAMVIQNPRYQVTQFGKPVTLSCSQTLNHNVMYWYQQKSSQAPKLLFHYYDKDFNNEADTPDNFQSRRPNTSFCFLDIRSPGLGDTAMYLCATSDRTSAFVSYNEQFFGPGTRLTVL.

The chain uses TRBV6-6 and TRBJ1-6; a weak D match, TRBD1 (5 bases). The CDR3 runs to 16 residues. The V end lost 6 bases, the J end lost 8 bases, and 20 bases lay between the germline ends. Per germline, CDR1 MNHNY and CDR2 SVGAGI (reference sequence). CDR3 in amino acids: CASSSTDSPADSPLHF. CDR3 in DNA: TGTGCCAGCAGCTCTACAGACAGTCCGGCCGATTCACCCCTCCACTTT.

The CDR3 here is CAWRQGLRGYTF. CDR3 nucleotide sequence: TGTGCCTGGAGGCAGGGACTCCGTGGCTACACCTTC. The rearrangement uses TRBV30 and TRBJ1-2, with TRBD1 as a possible D gene (5 bases). The V end lost 3 bases, the J end lost 7 bases, and 12 bases lay between the germline ends. The CDR3 runs to 12 residues. The germline gives CDR1 GTSNPN, CDR2 SVGIG (reference sequence).

V and J are TRBV6-5 and TRBJ2-7, with 9 bases that match TRBD1. The CDR3 contains 13 residues. Germline CDR1 is MNHEY and CDR2 is SVGAGI. The V gene end was trimmed by 3 bases and the J gene end by 6 bases; junction bases not matched to a gene: 3. The CDR3 here is CASSYGTGLEQYF. The CDR3 DNA reads as TGTGCCAGCAGTTATGGGACAGGGCTCGAGCAGTACTTC.

This clone was counted a few times. The CDR3 coding sequence is TGTGCCAGCAGCATAACCCCAGGGGAACTTGGAAACACCATATATTTT. It codes for CASSITPGELGNTIYF. This chain uses TRBV9 with TRBJ1-3; D is perhaps TRBD1 (6 bases). Germline V CDR1 and CDR2: SGDLS, YYNGEE. The CDR3 totals 16 residues. V lost 4 bases and J lost 3, with 17 bases in between.

The V gene is TRBV19, the J gene TRBJ2-4; 12 positions match TRBD1. Trimming took 9 bases from V and 0 from J; bases not matched to a gene: 9. The CDR3 contains 17 residues. Germline assignment: CDR1 LNHDA and CDR2 SQIVND (reference sequence). CDR3 sequence reads: CASTPGQGALAKNIQYF. The CDR3 DNA reads TGTGCCAGCACCCCGGGACAGGGGGCCTTAGCCAAAAACATTCAGTACTTC.

The chain couples TRBV19 to TRBJ1-1, with D uncertain. The ends were cut back, 3 bases at V and 0 bases at J, with 11 bases in the middle. The germline V gene has CDR1 LNHDA and CDR2 SQIVND (reference sequence). The CDR3 totals 15 residues. CDR3 bases: TGTGCCAGTAGTATTGGGGAGAACATGAACACTGAAGCTTTCTTT. It yields the protein CASSIGENMNTEAFF.

The chain couples TRBV27 to TRBJ1-2; 10 bases are shared with TRBD1. This CDR3 comprises 13 residues. Germline V gene lookup returns CDR1 MNHEY and CDR2 SMNVEV (reference sequence). V shed 2 bases, J shed 8 bases, and the junction held 2 bases outside the gene matches. The CDR3 reads CASSLQGQGGYTF. The DNA for the CDR3 is TGTGCCAGCAGTTTACAGGGACAGGGGGGCTACACCTTC.

V gene TRBV2 combines with J gene TRBJ2-1; 7 positions agree with TRBD1. This CDR3 spans 14 amino acids. Per the germline V gene, CDR1 is SNHLY and CDR2 is FYNNEI. V was pared by 7 bases and J by 9 bases, with 12 bases of the junction left unmatched. Here the CDR3 reads CASTLTGNDSEQFF. The CDR3, as DNA: TGTGCCAGCACTTTGACAGGGAATGATAGTGAGCAGTTCTTC.

The chain couples TRBV6-5 to TRBJ1-5; D remains unclear. This CDR3 contains 15 residues. Germline CDR1 and CDR2: MNHEY and SVGAGI. The V end was cut by 2 bases, the J end by 1 base, with 9 bases between. The DNA for the CDR3 is TGTGCCAGCAGTTACACGGGGAGAAGCAATCAGCCCCAGCATTTT. Translating gives CASSYTGRSNQPQHF.

The chain employs TRBV5-1 and TRBJ2-3, with 7 nucleotides matching TRBD2. V shed 0 bases, J shed 2 bases, and the junction held 12 bases outside the gene matches. The CDR3 extends over 18 amino acids. The germline gives CDR1 SGHRS, CDR2 YFSETQ. CDR3 sequence reads: CASSLEGLRGEHTDTQYF. The CDR3 bases are TGCGCCAGCAGCTTGGAGGGCCTACGGGGGGAGCACACAGATACGCAGTATTTT.

V is TRBV19 and J is TRBJ2-7; D gene uncertain. Germline CDR1 LNHDA, CDR2 SQIVND (reference sequence). V was pared by 0 bases and J by 2 bases, with 14 bases between. The length of the CDR3 is 16 residues. The CDR3 loop is CASSIDSRVFPYEQYF. CDR3 DNA: TGTGCCAGTAGTATAGATTCCCGGGTGTTCCCCTACGAGCAGTACTTC.

The chain carries TRBV29-1 and TRBJ1-1; tentative D call: TRBD1 (5 bases). Deletions cut 1 base from V and 10 bases from J, with 13 bases between. This CDR3 region has 12 residues. Germline V CDR1 and CDR2: SQVTM, ANQGSEA. The CDR3 bases are TGCAGCGTTGAAGGCCAGGGATTCGGAGCTTTCTTT. This codes for CSVEGQGFGAFF.